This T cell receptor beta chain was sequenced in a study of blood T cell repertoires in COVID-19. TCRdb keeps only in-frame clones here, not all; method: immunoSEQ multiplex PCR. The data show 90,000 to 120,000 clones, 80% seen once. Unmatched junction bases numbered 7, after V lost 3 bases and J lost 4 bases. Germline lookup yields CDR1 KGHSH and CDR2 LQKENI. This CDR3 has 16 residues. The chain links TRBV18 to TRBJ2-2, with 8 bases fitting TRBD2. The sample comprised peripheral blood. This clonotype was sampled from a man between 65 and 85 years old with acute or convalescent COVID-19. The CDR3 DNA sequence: TGTGCCAGCTCACCGTTGGTAGCGGGGTTCACCGGGGAGCTGTTTTTT. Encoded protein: CASSPLVAGFTGELFF. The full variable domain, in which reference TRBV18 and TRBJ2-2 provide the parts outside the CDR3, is NAGVMQNPRHLVRRRGQEARLRCSPMKGHSHVYWYRQLPEEGLKFMVYLQKENIIDESGMPKERFSAEFPKEGPSILRIQQVVRGDSAAYFCASSPLVAGFTGELFFGEGSRLTVL.